This passage covers 10 T cell receptor beta chains from one sample sequenced in a study of blood T cell repertoires in COVID-19. Assay used: immunoSEQ multiplex PCR; TCRdb lists only in-frame clones, some missing. The sample has about 190,000 clones, less than 90% seen once; the top ten hold 2.1%. Sequenced material: peripheral blood. These receptors all stem from a man in his 70s with active or convalescent COVID-19.

V is TRBV19 and J is TRBJ2-4; perhaps TRBD1 as D (8 bases). V shed 6 bases and J shed 6 bases, with 18 bases lying between them. The CDR3 consists of 15 residues. Germline CDR1 reads LNHDA; CDR2 reads SQIVND (reference sequence). The CDR3 reads CASRKQGGSLNIQYF. The CDR3 DNA sequence: TGTGCCAGTAGAAAACAGGGGGGGTCCTTAAACATTCAGTACTTC.

Only a few counts were recorded for this clone. V usage is TRBV3-1 (or the pseudogene TRBV3-2) and J usage is TRBJ2-7; 8 bases are shared with TRBD2. Germline CDR1 LGHDT, CDR2 YNNKEL (reference sequence). Trimming took 3 bases from V and 6 from J; bases not matched to a gene: 4. This CDR3 is built from 13 residues. The CDR3 DNA reads TGTGCCAGCAGCCAGTCTGGGACTAGCGAGCAGTACTTC. Translation gives CASSQSGTSEQYF.

This chain links TRBV5-6 with TRBJ1-4; 9 bases line up with TRBD1. The junction had 7 bases not matched to a gene; V was cut back by 5 bases and J by 8 bases. This CDR3 is built from 14 residues. The germline gives CDR1 SGHDT, CDR2 YYEEEE. For the CDR3, the DNA is TGTGCCAGCAGTCCGGACAGGGGAAGGGAAAAACTGTTTTTT. This gives the protein CASSPDRGREKLFF. The complete variable domain, with remaining parts taken from reference TRBV5-6 and TRBJ1-4, reads DAGVTQSPTHLIKTRGQQVTLRCSPKSGHDTVSWYQQALGQGPQFIFQYYEEEERQRGNFPDRFSGHQFPNYSSELNVNALLLGDSALYLCASSPDRGREKLFFGSGTQLSVL.

This clone was recorded only once. The chain carries TRBV10-3 and TRBJ2-5; possibly TRBD1 for D (7 bases). V was trimmed by 10 bases and J by 2 bases, leaving 14 bases between them. CDR3 length: 13 amino acids. Germline V gene lookup returns CDR1 ENHRY and CDR2 SYGVKD. The chain's CDR3 is CATGGQTQETQYF. The CDR3 DNA reads as TGTGCCACCGGGGGACAGACTCAAGAGACCCAGTACTTC.

The rearrangement joins TRBV27 to TRBJ2-7; 8 bases are shared with TRBD1. The germline V gene has CDR1 MNHEY and CDR2 SMNVEV (reference sequence). With V trimmed by 6 bases and J by 0 bases, 1 base remained unmatched. The CDR3 loop spans 13 amino acids. CDR3 nucleotides: TGTGCCAGCAGGGGGACAGGCTCCTACGAGCAGTACTTC. It encodes CASRGTGSYEQYF.

V and J are TRBV5-4 and TRBJ1-6; 7 bases line up with TRBD1. This CDR3 is 15 amino acids long. V shed 5 bases, J shed 8 bases, and the junction held 10 bases outside the gene matches. Germline loops: CDR1 SGHNT, CDR2 YYREEE (reference sequence). This chain's CDR3 is CASSSRQGRDSPLHF. The CDR3 region has the DNA TGTGCCAGCAGTTCCCGACAGGGACGGGATTCACCCCTCCACTTT.

The chain combines TRBV7-2 with TRBJ1-1; D is undetermined. V was cut by 1 base and J by 0 bases, with 6 bases left in between. Per the germline V gene, CDR1 is SGHTA and CDR2 is FQGNSA. CDR3 length equals 14 residues. The CDR3 nucleotides read TGTGCCAGCAGCTTAGTCAGTATGAACACTGAAGCTTTCTTT. Its protein product is CASSLVSMNTEAFF.

The V and J genes are TRBV3-1 (or the pseudogene TRBV3-2) and TRBJ1-2; 8 bases align to TRBD1. J lost 7 bases, V lost 4 bases, and 5 bases had no gene match. This CDR3 spans 13 amino acids. The germline V gene encodes CDR1 LGHDT and CDR2 YNNKEL (reference sequence). This chain's CDR3 is CASSLDRATGYTF. For the CDR3, the DNA is TGTGCCAGCAGCCTGGACAGGGCGACTGGCTACACCTTC.

V gene TRBV6-6 combines with J gene TRBJ2-5, with TRBD1 as a possible D gene (7 bases). This CDR3 comprises 15 residues. Deletions cut 6 bases from V and 1 base from J, with 15 bases between. Germline CDR1 MNHNY, CDR2 SVGAGI (reference sequence). The CDR3 region is CASSYNRGLQETQYF. The CDR3 coding sequence is TGTGCCAGCAGCTACAACAGGGGACTCCAAGAGACCCAGTACTTC.

This chain uses TRBV15 with TRBJ2-1; TRBD2 might be the D (7 bases). This CDR3 has 16 residues. The ends were cut back, 3 bases at V and 3 bases at J, with 15 bases in the middle. CDR1 and CDR2 from the germline V gene are LNHNV and YYDKDF (reference sequence). CDR3 nucleotides: TGTGCCACCAGCAGGGGGGCGGGGGTGATCTACAATGAGCAGTTCTTC. This codes for CATSRGAGVIYNEQFF.